The clone carrying this T cell receptor (delta chain) was counted a single time. Antigen unknown. TCRdb reapplied CATT to the PCR reads. The profile covers some 13,000 delta-chain clones, with about half appearing a single time and roughly 1.6% taken by the ten largest. The CDR3 length is 21 residues. Germline assignment: CDR1 TSWWSYY and CDR2 QGS. V gave up 4 bases and J gave up 2 bases, with 32 bases separating them. These data belong to a study of human gamma delta and Vdelta1 T cells. V and J are TRDV1 and TRDJ1; D is perhaps TRDD3 (8 bases). The origin of this receptor is a human donor in good health. Sequencing was carried out using Vdelta1 gamma-delta T cells from blood grown in culture (DOT cells). This CDR3 reads CALGVGLPSTGDTWGTDKLIF. The DNA of the CDR3 is TGTGCTCTTGGGGTAGGCCTTCCTTCGACAGGGGATACTTGGGGGACCGATAAACTCATCTTT.